The text below deals with one T cell receptor (beta chain). Its target is not known. 13 Jbeta primers and 60 Vbeta primers were used for the PCR. Source study methods: About 12 million of the 80 million or so unique TCR beta chains counted in a later analysis were shared. The data were produced by immunoSEQ multiplex PCR, yet TCRdb's version contains in-frame clones alone and is incomplete. The V and J calls and clone size come from that table; D and trimming were worked out from the DNA. The sample carries about 180,000 clones, 70% to 80% recorded once. The CDR3 consists of 18 residues. J was trimmed by 3 bases and V by 4 bases; bases with no gene match: 16. CDR1 and CDR2 from the germline V gene are SGHAT and FQNNGV. This sample is drawn from a study of cytomegalovirus exposure and HLA in healthy donors. Overall study: The study's early data release held about 85 million unique TCRs from HLA-typed donors.

Findings of the study overall: Across donors, most TCRs were seen rarely, yet some public ones were widespread.

The chain uses TRBV11-2 and TRBJ2-7; 9 bases are a match to TRBD2. The specimen was PBMCs. The TCR comes from a young man in good health and CMV-seronegative. In nucleotides, the CDR3 is TGTGCCAGCAGCTCCCCTCCAGCGGGAGGAGGGGTGTTCTACGAGCAGTACTTC. It codes for CASSSPPAGGGVFYEQYF. The variable domain in full, with the rest retrieved from reference TRBV11-2 and TRBJ2-7, is EAGVAQSPRYKIIEKRQSVAFWCNPISGHATLYWYQQILGQGPKLLIQFQNNGVVDDSQLPKDRFSAERLKGVDSTLKIQPAKLEDSAVYLCASSSPPAGGGVFYEQYFGPGTRLTVT.